Each of the 9 T cell receptor beta chains below was sequenced from the same sample in a study of T-cell reconstitution after alpha-beta-depleted transplantation in children. Researchers prepared the TCRbeta library using unique molecular identifiers, the study reports. TCRdb recomputed calls from the PCR reads with MiXCR, one row per CDR3 protein. Of 600,000 to 700,000 distinct CDR3 sequences in the sample, roughly 17% were seen once. The sequencing here drew on PBMCs from the stem cell graft donor, taken from the stem cell graft. The source is a human donor who donated a stem cell graft to a child with acute myeloid leukemia.

This clonotype has ten or more counts. This chain uses TRBV10-3 with TRBJ1-5; D uncertain. Per germline, CDR1 ENHRY and CDR2 SYGVKD. The CDR3 runs 13 residues. V was cut by 5 bases and J by 0 bases, with 5 bases left in between. CDR3: CAISTDSNQPQHF. The CDR3 nucleotides read TGTGCCATCAGTACAGATAGCAATCAGCCCCAGCATTTT.

This clonotype was counted many times. The V call is TRBV28, the J call TRBJ1-1; tentatively, D is TRBD1 (5 bases). V lost 6 bases, J lost 6 bases, and 14 bases lay in between. This CDR3 has 13 residues. CDR1 MDHEN and CDR2 SYDVKM come from the germline V gene. The CDR3 DNA reads as TGTGCCAGCAGCACGACATACAGGTCTGAAGCTTTCTTT. It is translated as CASSTTYRSEAFF.

This clonotype was observed many times. The V gene is TRBV4-2, the J gene TRBJ1-2; D possibly corresponds to TRBD1 (6 bases). V lost 3 bases and J lost 6, with 11 bases in between. Germline CDR1 and CDR2: LGHNA and YNFKEQ. This CDR3 is 13 amino acids long. CDR3 DNA: TGTGCCAGCAGCCAGGGACAAACCCATGGCTACACCTTC. As protein: CASSQGQTHGYTF.

V is TRBV7-9 and J is TRBJ2-2; D not certain. V lost 4 bases to trimming and J lost 4 bases, with 13 bases between them. This CDR3 region has 15 residues. Looked up from germline, CDR1 is SEHNR and CDR2 is FQNEAQ (reference sequence). The chain's CDR3 is CASSSPEIGTGELFF. CDR3 sequence (DNA): TGTGCCAGCAGCTCGCCGGAAATAGGCACCGGGGAGCTGTTTTTT.

This clonotype was observed a handful of times. The gene calls are TRBV20-1 and TRBJ2-7; a weak D match, TRBD2 (6 bases). Trimming removed 1 base from V and 3 bases from J, with 22 bases in between. The CDR3 has 17 residues. Germline CDR1 and CDR2: DFQATT and SNEGSKA (reference sequence). CDR3: CSARGGDQQDLGYEQYF. As DNA, the CDR3 is TGCAGTGCTAGAGGGGGGGACCAACAAGATCTAGGCTACGAGCAGTACTTC.

The chain is built from TRBV11-2 and TRBJ2-3; D is unresolved. The CDR3 totals 13 residues. Germline-derived CDR1 and CDR2 are SGHAT and FQNNGV. V dropped 6 bases and J dropped 3 bases, with 10 bases sitting between them. The CDR3 spells CASRIQFTDTQYF. The CDR3 DNA reads TGTGCCAGCAGGATACAGTTTACAGATACGCAGTATTTT.

This sequence joins TRBV21-1 and TRBJ1-4; TRBD1 is taken as the D call from the table, unchecked against the DNA. TRBV21-1 counts as a pseudogene. The CDR3 spans 16 residues. Here the CDR3 reads CASSKAPCPAGEKLFF. CDR3 coding DNA: TGTGCCAGCAGCAAAGCCCCGTGTCCAGCTGGTGAAAAACTGTTTTTT.

This clonotype showed up many times. The V gene is TRBV20-1, the J gene TRBJ2-1; TRBD2 matches 8 bases. Trimming took 5 bases from V and 6 from J; bases not matched to a gene: 15. The CDR3 consists of 16 residues. Germline CDR1 DFQATT, CDR2 SNEGSKA (reference sequence). The DNA of the CDR3 is TGCAGTGCTGAGGGAAGCGGGGGCAGCGTGAGCAATGAGCAGTTCTTC. Translating it yields CSAEGSGGSVSNEQFF.

This clonotype appeared a few times. The genes are TRBV18 and TRBJ1-6, with D unresolved. Trimming left V 3 bases short and J 14 bases short, with 11 bases between. In germline, CDR1 is KGHSH, CDR2 LQKENI. The CDR3 spans 12 residues. The CDR3 region has the DNA TGTGCCAGCTCACCGCTCGTTGGAACCCTCCACTTT. Amino acid sequence: CASSPLVGTLHF.